This T cell receptor (beta chain) was documented in a study of shared clonotypes between healthy human individuals. Turning to this clone: Its matching antigen is unknown.

Study findings and constraints: Blood alone was sampled, and tissue repertoires likely differ.

Profiled with immunoSEQ multiplex PCR; TCRdb holds only in-frame clones, not every one. The repertoire holds roughly 2 million clones, with approximately 95% as singletons. The CDR3 loop spans 13 amino acids. The V end was cut by 3 bases, the J end by 7 bases, with 12 bases between. CDR1 is GTSNPN, CDR2 SVGIG, per germline (reference sequence). Each of the donors was a healthy adult who was HIV-negative and had not had a recent acute infection or vaccination. Donors, without exception, were Caucasian adults residing in Nashville, Tennessee. Both subsets, CD45RA+ naive and CD45RA-negative memory, were split from the CD4+ cells.

The sample comprised naive CD4+ T cells sorted from blood. Subset denoted: CD45RA+ positively selected. The receptor's source is a man younger than 35 in good health. The chain has TRBV30 and TRBJ1-4; tentatively, D is TRBD1 (5 bases). The CDR3 coding sequence is TGTGCCTGGAGAGGCAGGGTTTTTGAAAAACTGTTTTTT. Translated: CAWRGRVFEKLFF.